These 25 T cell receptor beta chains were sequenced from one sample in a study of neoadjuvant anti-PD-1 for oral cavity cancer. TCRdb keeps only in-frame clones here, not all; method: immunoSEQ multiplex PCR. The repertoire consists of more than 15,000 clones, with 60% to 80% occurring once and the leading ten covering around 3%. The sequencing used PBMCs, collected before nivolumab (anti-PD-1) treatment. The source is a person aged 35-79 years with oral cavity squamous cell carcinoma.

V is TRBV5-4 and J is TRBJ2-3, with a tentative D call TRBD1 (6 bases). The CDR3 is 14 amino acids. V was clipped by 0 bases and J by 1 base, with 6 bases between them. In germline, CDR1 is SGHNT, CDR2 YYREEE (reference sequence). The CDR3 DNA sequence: TGTGCCAGCAGCTTGGACAGGGGCACAGATACGCAGTATTTT. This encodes CASSLDRGTDTQYF.

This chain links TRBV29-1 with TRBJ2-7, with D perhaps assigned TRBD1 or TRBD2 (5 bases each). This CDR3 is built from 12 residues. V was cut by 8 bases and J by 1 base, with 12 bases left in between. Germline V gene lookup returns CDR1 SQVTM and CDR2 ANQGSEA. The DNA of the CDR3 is TGCAGCTTCCGGGACGGTTCCTACGAGCAGTACTTC. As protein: CSFRDGSYEQYF.

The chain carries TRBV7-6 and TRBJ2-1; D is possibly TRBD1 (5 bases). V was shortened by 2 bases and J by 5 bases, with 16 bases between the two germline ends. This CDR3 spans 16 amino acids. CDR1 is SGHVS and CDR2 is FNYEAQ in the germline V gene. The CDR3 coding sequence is TGTGCCAGCAGCTTACGATCAGGGCCGGCTGACAATGAGCAGTTCTTC. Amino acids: CASSLRSGPADNEQFF.

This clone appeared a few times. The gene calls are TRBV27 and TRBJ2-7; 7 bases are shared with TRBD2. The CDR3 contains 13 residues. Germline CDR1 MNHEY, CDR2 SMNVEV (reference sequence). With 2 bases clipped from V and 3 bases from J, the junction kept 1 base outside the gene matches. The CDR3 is CASSLGGGYEQYF. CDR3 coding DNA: TGTGCCAGCAGTTTAGGGGGGGGCTACGAGCAGTACTTC.

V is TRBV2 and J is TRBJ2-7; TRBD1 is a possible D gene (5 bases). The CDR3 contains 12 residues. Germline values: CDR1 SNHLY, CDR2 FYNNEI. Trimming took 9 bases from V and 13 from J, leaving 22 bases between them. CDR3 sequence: CASVSQGTPPYF. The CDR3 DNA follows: TGTGCCAGTGTGAGTCAGGGCACTCCCCCCTACTTC.

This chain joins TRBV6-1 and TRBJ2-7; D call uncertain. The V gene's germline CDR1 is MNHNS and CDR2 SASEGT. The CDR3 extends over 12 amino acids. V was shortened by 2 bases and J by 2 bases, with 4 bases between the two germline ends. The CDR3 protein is CASSEWTYEQYF. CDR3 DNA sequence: TGTGCCAGCAGTGAATGGACCTACGAGCAGTACTTC.

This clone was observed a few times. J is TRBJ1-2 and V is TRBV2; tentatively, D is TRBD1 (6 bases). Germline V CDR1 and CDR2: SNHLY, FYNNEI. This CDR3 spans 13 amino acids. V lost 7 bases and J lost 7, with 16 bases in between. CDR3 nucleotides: TGTGCCAGCACCGGGGTGGGGGCTGCTGGCTACACCTTC. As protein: CASTGVGAAGYTF.

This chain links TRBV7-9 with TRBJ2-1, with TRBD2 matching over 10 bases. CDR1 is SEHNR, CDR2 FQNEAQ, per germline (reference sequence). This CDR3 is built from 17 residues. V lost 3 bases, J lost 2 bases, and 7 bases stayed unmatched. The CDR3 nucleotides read TGTGCCAGCAGCTTGGGGACTAGCGCTTGGGCCTACAATGAGCAGTTCTTC. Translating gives CASSLGTSAWAYNEQFF.

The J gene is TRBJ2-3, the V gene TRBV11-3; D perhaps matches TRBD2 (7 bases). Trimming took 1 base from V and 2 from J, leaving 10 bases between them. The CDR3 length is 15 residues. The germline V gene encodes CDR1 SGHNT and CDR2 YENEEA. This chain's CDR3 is CASSLGGGDTDTQYF. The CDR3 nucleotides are TGTGCCAGCAGCTTAGGAGGGGGGGACACAGATACGCAGTATTTT.

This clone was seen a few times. The CDR3 DNA reads as TGTGCCAGCAGCTTATCCGCGACAGGGGACGCTCAGCCCCAGCATTTT. Protein product: CASSLSATGDAQPQHF. The rearrangement links TRBV7-9 to TRBJ1-5; TRBD1 matches at 8 bases. From germline, CDR1 is SEHNR and CDR2 FQNEAQ (reference sequence). Losses at the gene ends were 2 bases for V and 6 bases for J; bases not matched to a gene: 9. CDR3 size: 16 residues.

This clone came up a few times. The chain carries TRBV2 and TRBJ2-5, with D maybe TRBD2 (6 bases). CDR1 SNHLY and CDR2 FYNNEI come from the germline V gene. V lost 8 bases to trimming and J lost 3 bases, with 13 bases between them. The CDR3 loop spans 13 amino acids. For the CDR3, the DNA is TGTGCCAGCGGGACTCTTTCAAAAGAGACCCAGTACTTC. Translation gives CASGTLSKETQYF.

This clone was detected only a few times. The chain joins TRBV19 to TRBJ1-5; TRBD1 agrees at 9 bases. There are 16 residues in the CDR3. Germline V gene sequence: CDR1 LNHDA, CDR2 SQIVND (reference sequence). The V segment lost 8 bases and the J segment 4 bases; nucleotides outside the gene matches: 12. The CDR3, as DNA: TGTGCCAGTGCATGGGGTGGACAGGGGTGGAATCAGCCCCAGCATTTT. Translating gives CASAWGGQGWNQPQHF.

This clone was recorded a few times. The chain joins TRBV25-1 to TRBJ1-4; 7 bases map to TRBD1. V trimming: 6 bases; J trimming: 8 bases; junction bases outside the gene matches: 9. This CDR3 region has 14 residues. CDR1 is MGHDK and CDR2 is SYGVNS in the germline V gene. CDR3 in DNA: TGTGCCAGCAGGTCACAGGGGCTCGGGGAAAAACTGTTTTTT. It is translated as CASRSQGLGEKLFF.

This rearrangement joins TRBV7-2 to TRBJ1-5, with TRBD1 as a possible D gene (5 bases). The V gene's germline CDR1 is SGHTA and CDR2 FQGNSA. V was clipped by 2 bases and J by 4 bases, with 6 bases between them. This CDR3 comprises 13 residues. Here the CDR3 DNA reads TGTGCCAGCAGCTTATGGGGGAATCAGCCCCAGCATTTT. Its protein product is CASSLWGNQPQHF.

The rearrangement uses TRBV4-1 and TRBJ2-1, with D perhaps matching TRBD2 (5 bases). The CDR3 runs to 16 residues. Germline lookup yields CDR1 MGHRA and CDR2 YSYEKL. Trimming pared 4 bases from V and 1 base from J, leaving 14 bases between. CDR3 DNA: TGCGCCAGCAGCCCTGACCCAGGCGGGTCCTACAATGAGCAGTTCTTC. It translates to CASSPDPGGSYNEQFF.

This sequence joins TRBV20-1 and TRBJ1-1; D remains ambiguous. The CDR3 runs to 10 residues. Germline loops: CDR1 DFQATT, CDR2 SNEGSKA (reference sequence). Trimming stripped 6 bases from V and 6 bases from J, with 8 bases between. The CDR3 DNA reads TGCAGTGCCGGTCCACCTGAAGCTTTCTTT. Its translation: CSAGPPEAFF.

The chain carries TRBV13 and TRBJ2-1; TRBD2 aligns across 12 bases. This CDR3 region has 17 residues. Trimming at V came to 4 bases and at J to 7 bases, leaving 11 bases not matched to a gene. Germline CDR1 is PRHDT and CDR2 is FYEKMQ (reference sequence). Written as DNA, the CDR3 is TGTGCCAGCAGCTCGGACCGACTAGCGGGAGTGGGAAATGAGCAGTTCTTC. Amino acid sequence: CASSSDRLAGVGNEQFF.

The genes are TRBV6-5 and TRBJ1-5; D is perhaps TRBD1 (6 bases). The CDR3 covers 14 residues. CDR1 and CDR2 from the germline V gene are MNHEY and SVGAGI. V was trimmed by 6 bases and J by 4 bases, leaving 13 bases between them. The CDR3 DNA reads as TGTGCCAGCAGAGCGACAGGTCAGAATCAGCCCCAGCATTTT. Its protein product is CASRATGQNQPQHF.

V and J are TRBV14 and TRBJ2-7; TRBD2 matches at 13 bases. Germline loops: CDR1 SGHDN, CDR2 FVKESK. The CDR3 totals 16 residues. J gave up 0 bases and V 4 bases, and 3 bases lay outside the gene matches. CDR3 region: CASSRGLAGPSYEQYF. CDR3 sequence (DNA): TGTGCCAGCAGCCGGGGACTAGCGGGGCCCTCCTACGAGCAGTACTTC.

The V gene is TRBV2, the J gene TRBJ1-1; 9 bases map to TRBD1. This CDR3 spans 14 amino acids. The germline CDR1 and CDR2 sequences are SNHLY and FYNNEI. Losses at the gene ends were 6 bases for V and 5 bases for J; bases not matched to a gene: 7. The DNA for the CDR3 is TGTGCCAGCAGACCACAGGGGGCAAGGACTGAAGCTTTCTTT. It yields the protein CASRPQGARTEAFF.

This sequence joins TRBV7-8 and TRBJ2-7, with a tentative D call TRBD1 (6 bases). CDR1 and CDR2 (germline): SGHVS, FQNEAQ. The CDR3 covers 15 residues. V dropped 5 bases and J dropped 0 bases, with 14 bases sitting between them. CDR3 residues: CASSPMGALSYEQYF. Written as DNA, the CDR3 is TGTGCCAGCAGCCCGATGGGGGCCCTCTCCTACGAGCAGTACTTC.

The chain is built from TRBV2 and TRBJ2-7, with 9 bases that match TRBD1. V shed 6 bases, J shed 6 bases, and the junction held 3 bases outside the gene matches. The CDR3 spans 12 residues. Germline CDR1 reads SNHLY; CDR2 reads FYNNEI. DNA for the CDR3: TGTGCCAGCAGGGGACAGGGTAGCGAGCAGTACTTC. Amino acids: CASRGQGSEQYF.

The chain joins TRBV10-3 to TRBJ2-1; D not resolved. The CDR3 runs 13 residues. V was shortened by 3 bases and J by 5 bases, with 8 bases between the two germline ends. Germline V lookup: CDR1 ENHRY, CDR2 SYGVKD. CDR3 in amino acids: CAISDGPNNEQFF. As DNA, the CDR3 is TGTGCCATCAGTGATGGCCCGAACAATGAGCAGTTCTTC.

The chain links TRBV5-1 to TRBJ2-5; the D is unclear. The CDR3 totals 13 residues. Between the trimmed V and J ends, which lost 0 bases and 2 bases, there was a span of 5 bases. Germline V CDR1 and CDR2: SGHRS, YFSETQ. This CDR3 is CASSLGQQETQYF. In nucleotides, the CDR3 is TGCGCCAGCAGCTTGGGGCAGCAAGAGACCCAGTACTTC.

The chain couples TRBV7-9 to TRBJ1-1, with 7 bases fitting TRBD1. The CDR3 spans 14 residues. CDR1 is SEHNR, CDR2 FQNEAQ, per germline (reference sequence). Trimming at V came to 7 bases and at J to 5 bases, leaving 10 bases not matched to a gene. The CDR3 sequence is CASTPRQGKTEAFF. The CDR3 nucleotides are TGTGCCAGCACCCCTCGACAGGGAAAAACTGAAGCTTTCTTT.